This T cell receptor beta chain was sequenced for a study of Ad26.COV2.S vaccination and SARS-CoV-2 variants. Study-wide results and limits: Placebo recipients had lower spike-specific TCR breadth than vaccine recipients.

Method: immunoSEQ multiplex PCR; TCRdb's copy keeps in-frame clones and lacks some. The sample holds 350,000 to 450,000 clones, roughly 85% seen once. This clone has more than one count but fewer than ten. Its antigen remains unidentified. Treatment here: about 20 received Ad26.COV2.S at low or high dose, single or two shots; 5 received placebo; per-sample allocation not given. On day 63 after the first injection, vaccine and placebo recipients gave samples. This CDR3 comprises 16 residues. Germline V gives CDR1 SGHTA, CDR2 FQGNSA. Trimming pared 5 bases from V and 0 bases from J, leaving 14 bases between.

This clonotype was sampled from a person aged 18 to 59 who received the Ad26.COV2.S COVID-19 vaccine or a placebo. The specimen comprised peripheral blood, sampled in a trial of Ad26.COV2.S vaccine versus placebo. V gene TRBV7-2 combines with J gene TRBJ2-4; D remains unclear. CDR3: CASSETRLVAKNIQYF. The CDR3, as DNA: TGTGCCAGCAGCGAAACCCGACTGGTAGCCAAAAACATTCAGTACTTC.